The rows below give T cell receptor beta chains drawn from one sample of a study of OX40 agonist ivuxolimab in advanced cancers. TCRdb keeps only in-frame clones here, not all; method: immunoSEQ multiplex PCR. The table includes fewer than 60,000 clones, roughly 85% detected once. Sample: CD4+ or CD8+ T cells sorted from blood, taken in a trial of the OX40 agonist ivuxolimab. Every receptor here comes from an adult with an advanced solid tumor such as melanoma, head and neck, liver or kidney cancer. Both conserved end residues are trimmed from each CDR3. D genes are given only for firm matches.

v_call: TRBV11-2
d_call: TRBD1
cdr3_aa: ASSLRQGEGNEQF

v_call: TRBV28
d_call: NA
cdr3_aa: ASSPPQGSNQPQH

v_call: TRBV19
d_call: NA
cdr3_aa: ASSIERGRDQPQH

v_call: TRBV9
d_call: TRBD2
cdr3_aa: ASSVEAGGPTDTQY

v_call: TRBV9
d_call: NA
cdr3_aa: ASSVGIEATNEKLF

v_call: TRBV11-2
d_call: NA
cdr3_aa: ASAGLNTEAF

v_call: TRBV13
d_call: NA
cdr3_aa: ASSAGSDTQY

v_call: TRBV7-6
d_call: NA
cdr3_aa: ASSLDSSYEQY

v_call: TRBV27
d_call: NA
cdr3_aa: ASSFSRGYTVDTQY

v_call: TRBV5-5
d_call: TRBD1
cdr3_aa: ASSQDRGSYNEQF

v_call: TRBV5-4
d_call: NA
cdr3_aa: ASSRGPPSREHNSPLH

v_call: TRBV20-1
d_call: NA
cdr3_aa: SAATGWGYT

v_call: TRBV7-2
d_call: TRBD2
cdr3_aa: ASSPSGGALDTQY

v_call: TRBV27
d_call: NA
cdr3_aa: ASGFATNEKLF